The 8 T cell receptor beta chains below were found in one sample sequenced in a study of blood T cell repertoires in COVID-19. TCRdb's table, derived via immunoSEQ multiplex PCR, lists solely in-frame clones and lacks some. The profile shows over 300,000 clones, 87% of them singletons. Sequenced sample: PBMCs or T cells enriched from blood (not recorded which). The receptors here all came from a woman aged 25 to 39 who had recovered from COVID-19.

The chain carries TRBV6-5 and TRBJ2-1, with D possibly matching TRBD2 (6 bases). Trimming stripped 8 bases from V and 1 base from J, with 12 bases between. The CDR3 contains 14 residues. The germline V gene has CDR1 MNHEY and CDR2 SVGAGI. The DNA of the CDR3 is TGTGCCAGCCAGGGACTCCAATCCTACAATGAGCAGTTCTTC. Translated: CASQGLQSYNEQFF.

This chain uses TRBV2 with TRBJ1-1, with D possibly matching TRBD1 (5 bases). The CDR3 loop spans 12 amino acids. The germline CDR1 and CDR2 sequences are SNHLY and FYNNEI. V was shortened by 7 bases and J by 4 bases, with 10 bases between the two germline ends. CDR3 sequence (DNA): TGTGCCAGCACGCGGGGGTTCACTGAAGCTTTCTTT. It encodes CASTRGFTEAFF.

This chain uses TRBV6-5 with TRBJ1-5; TRBD1 might be the D (5 bases). Per germline, CDR1 MNHEY and CDR2 SVGAGI. The CDR3 length is 15 residues. With 7 bases removed from V and 6 bases from J, the gap between germline ends came to 19 bases. The CDR3 protein is CASTLNWGEVQPQHF. As DNA, the CDR3 is TGTGCCAGCACCCTGAACTGGGGGGAAGTTCAGCCCCAGCATTTT.

The V call is TRBV5-1, the J call TRBJ1-2, with D perhaps TRBD1 (5 bases). The CDR3 sequence is 13 residues long. V was pared by 0 bases and J by 6 bases, with 9 bases between. Germline V lookup: CDR1 SGHRS, CDR2 YFSETQ. CDR3 sequence reads: CASSLGEGDGYTF. The CDR3 DNA sequence: TGCGCCAGCAGCTTGGGGGAAGGGGATGGCTACACCTTC.

This clone was recorded once. The V gene is TRBV11-1, the J gene TRBJ2-1; 9 bases agree with TRBD1. Germline trimming cut 5 bases from V and 10 bases from J; bases unmatched to any gene: 12. Germline assignment: CDR1 SGHAT and CDR2 FQDESV (reference sequence). This CDR3 is built from 15 residues. The CDR3 bases are TGTGCCAGCAGCCTGGGGGGACAGGGTAAAAAGGAGCAGTTCTTC. Its translation is CASSLGGQGKKEQFF.

The chain has TRBV15 and TRBJ1-1; D not resolved. V dropped 6 bases and J dropped 4 bases, with 12 bases sitting between them. Germline CDR1 and CDR2: LNHNV and YYDKDF (reference sequence). There are 13 residues in the CDR3. The CDR3 DNA follows: TGTGCCACCAGGACGGGGAAGACCACTGAAGCTTTCTTT. It yields the protein CATRTGKTTEAFF.

The chain recombines TRBV7-8 with TRBJ2-6; 7 bases are a match to TRBD1. The length of the CDR3 is 17 residues. V dropped 4 bases and J dropped 0; count of bases not matched to a gene: 6. Germline V gene sequence: CDR1 SGHVS, CDR2 FQNEAQ. The CDR3 loop is CASSSGTASSGANVLTF. DNA of the CDR3: TGTGCCAGCAGCTCTGGGACAGCAAGCTCTGGGGCCAACGTCCTGACTTTC.

Remarks on this clone: A junction end diverges from the germline sequence, so it may reflect a read error. This chain links TRBV10-3 with TRBJ1-2, with 7 nucleotides matching TRBD1. Germline CDR1 ENHRY, CDR2 SYGVKD. This CDR3 comprises 13 residues. The CDR3, as DNA: TGTGCCCTCAGACAGGGTGGGGACTATGGCTACACCTTC. It specifies CALRQGGDYGYTF.